Following are 25 T cell receptor beta chains from one sample sequenced in a study of chemoradiotherapy in HPV16-positive cancers. Here immunoSEQ multiplex PCR was the method, and the copy in TCRdb shows in-frame clones only, minus some. The sample shows more than 9,000 clones, 70% to 80% of them seen only once. Sampling took place from a patient who underwent chemoradiotherapy. Source of these receptors: a human donor with HPV-associated anogenital cancer.

This rearrangement joins TRBV19 to TRBJ1-5, with D perhaps TRBD1 (5 bases). V was shortened by 11 bases and J by 3 bases, with 5 bases between the two germline ends. This CDR3 has 10 amino acids. Germline CDR1 reads LNHDA; CDR2 reads SQIVND (reference sequence). CDR3 DNA: TGTGCCGGGGCCAATCAGCCCCAGCATTTT. It codes for CAGANQPQHF.

V is TRBV27 and J is TRBJ2-3; D remains unclear. V was shortened by 6 bases and J by 6 bases, with 13 bases between the two germline ends. The CDR3 consists of 13 residues. From germline, CDR1 is MNHEY and CDR2 SMNVEV (reference sequence). CDR3 DNA: TGTGCCAGCAGCCTATTGGGCGAGGATACGCAGTATTTT. This codes for CASSLLGEDTQYF.

The V call is TRBV9, the J call TRBJ2-1, with 11 nucleotides matching TRBD2. This CDR3 is 16 amino acids long. Germline V gene data show CDR1 as SGDLS and CDR2 as YYNGEE. The trim removed 4 bases at V and 1 base at J, leaving 4 bases unmatched. CDR3 DNA: TGTGCCAGCAGCCTCGTAGCGGGGGGGTCCTACAATGAGCAGTTCTTC. This gives the protein CASSLVAGGSYNEQFF.

V and J are TRBV27 and TRBJ1-1; weak D call: TRBD1 (5 bases). The germline V gene encodes CDR1 MNHEY and CDR2 SMNVEV (reference sequence). There are 17 residues in the CDR3. V lost 8 bases and J lost 0, with 22 bases in between. The CDR3 DNA reads as TGTGCCAGCCCTATTATCGGGACGGATGGTATGAACACTGAAGCTTTCTTT. Translating it yields CASPIIGTDGMNTEAFF.

This chain uses TRBV30 with TRBJ1-5; 11 nucleotides agree with TRBD1. CDR1 is GTSNPN, CDR2 SVGIG, per germline (reference sequence). The CDR3 has 14 residues. With 3 bases clipped from V and 5 bases from J, the junction kept 3 bases outside the gene matches. The CDR3 loop is CAWSGTGGDQPQHF. CDR3 DNA: TGTGCCTGGAGCGGGACAGGGGGGGATCAGCCCCAGCATTTT. Drawing the rest from reference TRBV30 and TRBJ1-5, the complete variable domain is SQTIHQWPATLVQPVGSPLSLECTVEGTSNPNLYWYRQAAGRGLQLLFYSVGIGQISSEVPQNLSASRPQDRQFILSSKKLLLSDSGFYLCAWSGTGGDQPQHFGDGTRLSIL.

The rearrangement links TRBV30 to TRBJ2-1; 7 bases are a match to TRBD2. Per germline, CDR1 GTSNPN and CDR2 SVGIG (reference sequence). The CDR3 consists of 13 residues. Germline trimming cut 0 bases from V and 12 bases from J; bases unmatched to any gene: 8. Written as DNA, the CDR3 is TGTGCCTGGAGTGTACGGGAACTAGCGAGGCAGTTCTTC. Protein sequence: CAWSVRELARQFF. Together with reference TRBV30 and TRBJ2-1, the CDR3 gives the full variable domain: SQTIHQWPATLVQPVGSPLSLECTVEGTSNPNLYWYRQAAGRGLQLLFYSVGIGQISSEVPQNLSASRPQDRQFILSSKKLLLSDSGFYLCAWSVRELARQFFGPGTRLTVL.

This sequence joins TRBV9 and TRBJ2-3, with D possibly TRBD2 on 5 matching bases. Trimming took 4 bases from V and 6 from J, leaving 15 bases between them. The CDR3 sequence is 14 residues long. CDR1 is SGDLS, CDR2 YYNGEE, per germline. The CDR3 protein is CASSLGLAADTQYF. CDR3 bases: TGTGCCAGCAGCCTGGGTCTAGCAGCGGATACGCAGTATTTT. Full variable domain (outside the CDR3, taken from reference TRBV9 and TRBJ2-3): DSGVTQTPKHLITATGQRVTLRCSPRSGDLSVYWYQQSLDQGLQFLIQYYNGEERAKGNILERFSAQQFPDLHSELNLSSLELGDSALYFCASSLGLAADTQYFGPGTRLTVL.

V gene TRBV4-2 combines with J gene TRBJ2-7; 7 nucleotides align to TRBD2. The CDR3 spans 15 residues. Unmatched junction bases numbered 8, after V lost 4 bases and J lost 2 bases. CDR1 and CDR2 from the germline V gene are LGHNA and YNFKEQ. This CDR3 reads CASSPVGGGTYEQYF. Written as DNA, the CDR3 is TGTGCCAGCAGCCCCGTGGGCGGGGGAACCTACGAGCAGTACTTC.

The V gene is TRBV19, the J gene TRBJ1-2; D uncertain. In germline, CDR1 is LNHDA, CDR2 SQIVND (reference sequence). CDR3 length: 14 residues. V was shortened by 10 bases and J by 4 bases, with 19 bases between the two germline ends. CDR3: CATSDRGMSYGYTF. CDR3 DNA sequence: TGTGCCACCTCAGACCGCGGCATGTCCTATGGCTACACCTTC.

The chain uses TRBV27 and TRBJ1-2; tentative D call: TRBD1 (6 bases). The germline V and J ends were trimmed by 4 bases and 4 bases, with 16 bases remaining between them. CDR3 length: 15 amino acids. The V gene's germline CDR1 is MNHEY and CDR2 SMNVEV (reference sequence). The CDR3 region has the DNA TGTGCCAGCAGTTCCTACGGACAGTTACGCTATGGCTACACCTTC. Amino acids: CASSSYGQLRYGYTF.

In this sample, this clone turned up once. This chain links TRBV6-1 with TRBJ1-6; TRBD1 matches at 7 bases. V dropped 6 bases and J dropped 7; count of bases not matched to a gene: 6. The CDR3 totals 14 residues. Germline loops: CDR1 MNHNS, CDR2 SASEGT. The CDR3 nucleotides are TGTGCCAGCAGCCGACAGGGCGGGAATTCACCCCTCCACTTT. Encoded protein: CASSRQGGNSPLHF.

The V gene is TRBV9, the J gene TRBJ2-1, with 9 bases matching TRBD2. Germline V gives CDR1 SGDLS, CDR2 YYNGEE. The CDR3 has 15 amino acids. Trimming removed 1 base from V and 1 base from J; junction bases left unmatched: 0. CDR3 sequence reads: CASSVLAGSYNEQFF. The CDR3 nucleotides read TGTGCCAGCAGCGTACTAGCGGGGTCCTACAATGAGCAGTTCTTC.

The chain uses TRBV5-4 and TRBJ1-2; unclear D gene. The CDR3 contains 14 residues. The V end was cut by 0 bases, the J end by 7 bases, with 13 bases between. Germline CDR1 and CDR2: SGHNT and YYREEE (reference sequence). Written as DNA, the CDR3 is TGTGCCAGCAGCTTGGTGGGCAGAGTCCGTGGCTACACCTTC. Translation: CASSLVGRVRGYTF.

This chain joins TRBV7-9 and TRBJ1-3, with unresolved D. V was pared by 3 bases and J by 2 bases, with 8 bases between. This CDR3 region has 14 residues. Germline-derived CDR1 and CDR2 are SEHNR and FQNEAQ (reference sequence). The DNA for the CDR3 is TGTGCCAGCAGCTTTCTGGTCCCTGGAAACACCATATATTTT. Translation gives CASSFLVPGNTIYF.

This chain connects TRBV7-9 to TRBJ2-1; TRBD2 aligns across 11 bases. The CDR3 runs to 18 residues. The V segment lost 5 bases and the J segment 8 bases; nucleotides outside the gene matches: 17. Germline V CDR1 and CDR2: SEHNR, FQNEAQ (reference sequence). This chain's CDR3 is CASSRNLGLAESAHEQFF. The CDR3 nucleotides read TGTGCCAGCAGCCGTAATTTGGGACTAGCGGAATCCGCCCATGAGCAGTTCTTC.

V and J are TRBV27 and TRBJ2-2, with D possibly being TRBD2 (7 bases). The V end was cut by 8 bases, the J end by 6 bases, with 25 bases between. The CDR3 runs 17 residues. Germline V gene lookup returns CDR1 MNHEY and CDR2 SMNVEV (reference sequence). This chain's CDR3 is CASGGPPRGGVSGELFF. DNA of the CDR3: TGTGCCAGCGGCGGACCCCCTAGGGGGGGCGTGTCCGGGGAGCTGTTTTTT.

This clone was detected a few times. The chain employs TRBV6-5 and TRBJ2-3; possible D gene TRBD2, 5 bases. The CDR3 totals 12 residues. V was shortened by 6 bases and J by 7 bases, with 11 bases between the two germline ends. Germline CDR1 and CDR2: MNHEY and SVGAGI. CDR3 region: CASSPGLHTQYF. CDR3 coding DNA: TGTGCCAGCAGCCCTGGACTCCATACGCAGTATTTT.

This sequence joins TRBV4-2 and TRBJ1-5; TRBD1 matches at 9 bases. CDR3 length equals 16 residues. With V trimmed by 3 bases and J by 6 bases, 9 bases remained unmatched. Germline V gene data show CDR1 as LGHNA and CDR2 as YNFKEQ. CDR3 in DNA: TGTGCCAGCAGCCAGTCACAGGGGGCTAAGGGTCAGCCCCAGCATTTT. Translating it yields CASSQSQGAKGQPQHF.

The rearrangement uses TRBV28 and TRBJ2-1, with TRBD1 identical over 7 bases. With 3 bases clipped from V and 11 bases from J, the junction kept 4 bases outside the gene matches. The CDR3 contains 12 residues. Germline assignment: CDR1 MDHEN and CDR2 SYDVKM. CDR3: CASSLGDRKQFF. CDR3 nucleotides: TGTGCCAGCAGTTTGGGGGACAGAAAGCAGTTCTTC.

The CDR3 here is CASRPGQGTEHGYTF. The DNA of the CDR3 is TGTGCCAGCAGACCGGGACAGGGGACTGAACATGGCTACACCTTC. The gene calls are TRBV28 and TRBJ1-2, with 10 bases fitting TRBD1. This CDR3 comprises 15 residues. From germline, CDR1 is MDHEN and CDR2 SYDVKM. Germline trimming cut 6 bases from V and 6 bases from J; bases unmatched to any gene: 10.

The chain has TRBV10-3 and TRBJ2-5; 7 nucleotides agree with TRBD1. The CDR3 is 15 residues long. Trimming took 0 bases from V and 4 from J; bases not matched to a gene: 5. The germline gives CDR1 ENHRY, CDR2 SYGVKD. The CDR3 region has the DNA TGTGCCATCAGTGAGTCCACCCCAGGGGGAGAGACCCAGTACTTC. Translating it yields CAISESTPGGETQYF.

The genes are TRBV10-3 and TRBJ1-2; D may be TRBD1 (5 bases). V shed 8 bases and J shed 7 bases, with 17 bases lying between them. Germline CDR1 and CDR2: ENHRY and SYGVKD. This CDR3 comprises 13 residues. CDR3 in amino acids: CAIDPGQGVGYTF. DNA for the CDR3: TGTGCCATCGACCCGGGCCAGGGTGTTGGCTACACCTTC.

This clone was seen a few times. V gene TRBV7-8 combines with J gene TRBJ2-1, with TRBD2 matching over 8 bases. Germline V gene sequence: CDR1 SGHVS, CDR2 FQNEAQ. The CDR3 spans 14 residues. The V and J ends lost 5 bases and 4 bases, in that order; junction bases with no gene match: 4. The CDR3 nucleotides are TGTGCCAGCAGCAGACAGCGGGAGTACAATGAGCAGTTCTTC. It translates to CASSRQREYNEQFF.

J is TRBJ1-5 and V is TRBV5-8, with a possible D match to TRBD1 (6 bases). The CDR3 extends over 15 amino acids. Germline CDR1 and CDR2: SGHTS and YDEGEE. Trimming pared 2 bases from V and 0 bases from J, leaving 9 bases between. Written as DNA, the CDR3 is TGTGCCAGCAGCTTTGGGGGCCATAGCAATCAGCCCCAGCATTTT. This sequence encodes CASSFGGHSNQPQHF.

V usage is TRBV30 and J usage is TRBJ2-5; D remains ambiguous. V was clipped by 1 base and J by 5 bases, with 8 bases between them. From germline, CDR1 is GTSNPN and CDR2 SVGIG (reference sequence). The CDR3 extends over 12 amino acids. CDR3: CAWSAVAETQYF. CDR3 bases: TGTGCCTGGAGTGCGGTAGCTGAGACCCAGTACTTC.